Listed here is a single TCR beta chain. From germline, CDR1 is SGDLS and CDR2 YYNGEE. The CDR3 runs to 17 residues. J gave up 4 bases and V 4 bases, and 13 bases lay outside the gene matches. Libraries were prepared by immunoSEQ multiplex PCR; TCRdb keeps only in-frame clonotypes and omits some of them. The sample comprises about 380,000 clones, roughly 96% of which are singletons, and around 0.3% rests with the top ten. These data originate in a study of shared clonotypes between healthy human individuals. Sequenced: memory CD8+ T cells sorted from blood. Noted subset: CD45RO+ cells pooled with CCR7-negative TemRA cells. The clonotype originates from a man aged 30 to 39 in good health. The chain joins TRBV9 to TRBJ2-1, with 8 bases that match TRBD2. DNA for the CDR3: TGTGCCAGCAGCTTATCGGGTAGCGGGAACCGTTACAATGAGCAGTTCTTC. Translation: CASSLSGSGNRYNEQFF.